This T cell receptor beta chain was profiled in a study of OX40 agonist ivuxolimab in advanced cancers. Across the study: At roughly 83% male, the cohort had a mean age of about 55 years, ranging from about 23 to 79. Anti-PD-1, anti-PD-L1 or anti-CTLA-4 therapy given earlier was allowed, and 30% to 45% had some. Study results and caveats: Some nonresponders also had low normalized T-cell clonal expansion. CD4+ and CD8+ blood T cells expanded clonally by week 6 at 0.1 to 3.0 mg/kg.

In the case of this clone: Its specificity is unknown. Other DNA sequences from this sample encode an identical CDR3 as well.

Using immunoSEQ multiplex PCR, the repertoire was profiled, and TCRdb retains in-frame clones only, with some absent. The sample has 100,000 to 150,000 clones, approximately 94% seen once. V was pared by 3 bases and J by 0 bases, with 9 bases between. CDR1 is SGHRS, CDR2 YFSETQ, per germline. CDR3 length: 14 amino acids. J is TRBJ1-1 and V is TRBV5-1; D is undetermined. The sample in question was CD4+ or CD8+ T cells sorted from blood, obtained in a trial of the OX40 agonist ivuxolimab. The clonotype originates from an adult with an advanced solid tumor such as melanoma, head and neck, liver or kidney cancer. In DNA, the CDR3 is TGCGCCAGCAGCTCGGACGGTATGAACACTGAAGCTTTCTTT. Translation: CASSSDGMNTEAFF.